Sequencing of this TCR beta chain was carried out in a study of patients and donors after allogeneic stem cell transplantation (dated by TCRdb to the early 2020s). CDR1 and CDR2, looked up from the germline V gene (reference sequence), are LGHDT and YNNKEL. Clipping removes 6 bases from V and 3 bases from J, with 7 as the unmatched junction base count. Including the terminal cysteine and phenylalanine, the CDR3 comprises 14 residues. CDR3 DNA only is kept here, 42 bases in frame from base 1. Details on this clonotype: Its antigen remains undetermined. Base qualities are not at hand, and no much larger clone is one base apart.

Libraries were built with RT-PCR. Sequencing used a NextSeq 550. Using fastp at Q25 and MiXCR, TCRdb reprocessed the public reads and kept productive beta chains. Every CDR3 protein is listed once, alongside the most common genes and DNA of its rows. For this sample the table gives hundreds of thousands of distinct CDR3 sequences, of which roughly 17% were detected only once. Of the sample, 7% to 7.5% falls within the top ten clones. The source of this sequence is a human donor who was either an allogeneic HSCT recipient or a stem cell or donor lymphocyte infusion donor (not recorded which). It is not recorded whose cells these are; they may come from a transplant donor. The rearranged chain carries TRBV3-1 and TRBJ2-7; 8 central bases correspond to TRBD2. Input material: blood, either unsorted or a sorted T cell fraction (not recorded which). The CDR3 in this case is CASRHSGTSYEQYF. The DNA is as follows: TGTGCCAGCAGGCATTCCGGGACTAGCTACGAGCAGTACTTC.